The T cell receptor beta chain under discussion was sequenced for a study of CD4 and CD8 cells across lung adenocarcinoma regions. TCRdb reanalysed the PCR reads using MiXCR and keeps one entry per CDR3 protein. The sample shows 12,000 to 15,000 distinct CDR3 sequences, just under 45% of them seen only once. The patients had localized lung adenocarcinoma, a non-small cell subtype. There are a few counts of this clonotype. The source is a male donor with lung adenocarcinoma. The CD4 and CD8 labels of this study may be unreliable. Sequenced: CD4+ T cells from the center of a lung tumor.

The CDR3 nucleotides read TGTGCCAGCAGTTCGCGGCGGGGGGGCACTGAAGCTTTCTTT. Its protein product is CASSSRRGGTEAFF. V is TRBV6-5 and J is TRBJ1-1; D is possibly TRBD1 (5 bases). Germline CDR1 MNHEY, CDR2 SVGAGI. V was trimmed by 4 bases and J by 4 bases, leaving 13 bases between them. This CDR3 contains 14 residues.